This T cell receptor (beta chain) appears in the sequencing data of a study of cytomegalovirus exposure and HLA in healthy donors (dated by TCRdb to the late 2010s). At the level of the whole study: According to a later analysis, the 110 or so validation repertoires were produced on the same platform as the roughly 720 repertoires of the first cohort. The study aimed to test whether cataloging public T cell receptors could reveal signatures of past pathogen exposure. Along with the roughly 610-subject first cohort, a separate validation cohort of around 120 different subjects was used. To predict cytomegalovirus infection status, the study brought together high-throughput TCR immunosequencing, statistical association of individual TCRs with disease status, and machine learning.

Overall study outcomes, separate from this receptor: A later analysis lacked HLA typing for the validation cohort, so it scored co-occurrence in that cohort across all 120 or so repertoires. The study gave a list of under 200 TCR beta chains associated with cytomegalovirus. The authors suggested that the approach could potentially be extended to other disease states and immunological phenotypes. Subsequent analysis determined that TCRs grouped into clusters in the first cohort also showed a tendency toward co-occurrence across the 120 validation repertoires, and 90% to 95% of cluster scores exceeded 0. In vitro tests confirmed that three of the cytomegalovirus-associated TCR beta chains recognize cytomegalovirus antigens. Most TCR sequences were observed very rarely across donors, whereas some public TCRs were present in many individuals. Cytomegalovirus status was reported to be diagnosed by the classifier with high specificity and sensitivity in both the original and validation cohorts.

Libraries were made using the immunoSEQ multiplex PCR assay. The source study handled its data this way. A statistical classification framework was developed to diagnose cytomegalovirus status using the catalog of TCR beta chain sequences. The source is immuneACCESS, and TCRdb retained only in-frame sequences with V and J called. Part of the clones is not carried over; for the studies checked, unresolved V genes explain less than half of this, and the remainder is unexplained. The DNA gave D and trimming, while V, J and clone size come from that table. The sample table shows about 160,000 clones, and 88% are seen once. 2.5% to 3% of the sample is taken by the ten largest. Separate from the roughly 660-subject first cohort, the validation cohort of more than 90 subjects was the group to which the donors belonged. With regard to this clone: Its antigen is still unknown. No much larger clone exists at a distance of one base, and base qualities are not known.

The source material was PBMCs. The clonotype comes from a man in his late teens or twenties in good health and CMV-seronegative.

The CDR3 sequence is CASSLRGKGSPLHF. The nucleotides read TGTGCCAGCAGTCTCAGGGGTAAGGGTTCACCCCTCCACTTT. Recombination joined TRBV6-5 with TRBJ1-6, and the D gene may be TRBD1, 6 bases matching. The CDR3, cysteine through phenylalanine, is 14 amino acids long. Only the CDR3 part of the read is kept: 42 bases, read in frame from the first base. Trimming takes 5 bases from V and 9 bases from J, and the germline ends sit 14 bases apart. The germline V gene provides CDR1 MNHEY and CDR2 SVGAGI.